This T cell receptor (beta chain) was sequenced during a study of cytomegalovirus exposure and HLA in healthy donors. Study as a whole: The use of the same platform for the approximately 130 validation repertoires and the 666 first-cohort repertoires was reported by a later analysis. Study-wide findings and caveats: The listing of roughly 160 TCR beta chains classed them as cytomegalovirus-associated.

Notes on this clone: Its antigen is currently unknown.

V lost 4 bases, J lost 10 bases, and 13 bases stayed unmatched. The CDR3 extends over 15 amino acids. Per germline, CDR1 SGHVS and CDR2 FQNEAQ. Some clones are missing from TCRdb's copy, which holds only in-frame ones; the method was immunoSEQ multiplex PCR. There are around 400,000 clones in the sample; 75% to 90% occur only once, and roughly 0.8% lies in the top ten. This chain joins TRBV7-8 and TRBJ2-1; 7 bases align to TRBD1. This clonotype was sampled from a woman aged 18 to 35 in good health and CMV-seronegative. The material sequenced was PBMCs. In nucleotides, the CDR3 is TGTGCCAGCAGCTCTCCCGCACACAGGGGCGGAGAGCAGTTCTTC. Residues: CASSSPAHRGGEQFF.